This T cell receptor beta chain comes out of a study of T cell responses to AZD1222 COVID-19 vaccine. The sample holds one count of this clone. Its antigen is still unknown. The length of the CDR3 is 13 residues. V was trimmed by 5 bases and J by 4 bases, leaving 9 bases between them. Germline CDR1 is SEHNR and CDR2 is FQNEAQ (reference sequence). Data came from immunoSEQ multiplex PCR; TCRdb stores just in-frame clones and leaves some out. The top ten clones hold 1.5% to 2% of a sample with 120,000 or so clones, 88% of them seen once. Overall study results and limits: At baseline, just a handful of AZD1222 recipients tested seropositive.

This sample comprised peripheral blood, obtained on day 0 of AZD1222 vaccination. The J gene is TRBJ1-5, the V gene TRBV7-9; the D is unclear. The clonotype originates from an adult in good health. The CDR3 region has the DNA TGTGCCAGCAGCCTTTTGGAGAATCAGCCCCAGCATTTT. Protein sequence: CASSLLENQPQHF.